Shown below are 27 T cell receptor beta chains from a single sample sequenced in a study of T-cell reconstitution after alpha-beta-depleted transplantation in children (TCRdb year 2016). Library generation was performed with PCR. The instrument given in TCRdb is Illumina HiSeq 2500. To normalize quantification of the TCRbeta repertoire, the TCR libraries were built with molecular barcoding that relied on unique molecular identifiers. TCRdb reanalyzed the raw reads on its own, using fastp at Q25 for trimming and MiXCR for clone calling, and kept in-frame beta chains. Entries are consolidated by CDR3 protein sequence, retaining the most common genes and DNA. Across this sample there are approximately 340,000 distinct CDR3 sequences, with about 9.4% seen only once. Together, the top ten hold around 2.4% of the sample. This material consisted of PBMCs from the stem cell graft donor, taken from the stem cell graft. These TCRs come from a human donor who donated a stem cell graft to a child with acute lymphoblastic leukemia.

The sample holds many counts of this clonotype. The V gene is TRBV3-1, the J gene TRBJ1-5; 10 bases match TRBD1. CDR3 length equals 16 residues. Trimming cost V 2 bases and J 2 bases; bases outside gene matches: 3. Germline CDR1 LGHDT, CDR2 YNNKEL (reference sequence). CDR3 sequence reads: CASSQQGTGGNQPQHF. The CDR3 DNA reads TGTGCCAGCAGCCAACAGGGGACAGGGGGCAATCAGCCCCAGCATTTT.

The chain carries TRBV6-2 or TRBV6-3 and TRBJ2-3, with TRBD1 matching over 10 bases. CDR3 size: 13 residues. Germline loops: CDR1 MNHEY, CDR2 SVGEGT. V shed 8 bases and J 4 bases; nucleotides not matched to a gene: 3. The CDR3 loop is CASGDRGPDTQYF. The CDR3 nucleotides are TGTGCCAGCGGGGACAGGGGCCCAGATACGCAGTATTTT.

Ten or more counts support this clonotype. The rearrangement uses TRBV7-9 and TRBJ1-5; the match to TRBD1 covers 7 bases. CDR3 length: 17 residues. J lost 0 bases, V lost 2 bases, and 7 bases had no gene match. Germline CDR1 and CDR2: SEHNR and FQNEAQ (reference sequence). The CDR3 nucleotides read TGTGCCAGCAGCTTAAGTCGGGACAGAACTAGCAATCAGCCCCAGCATTTT. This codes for CASSLSRDRTSNQPQHF.

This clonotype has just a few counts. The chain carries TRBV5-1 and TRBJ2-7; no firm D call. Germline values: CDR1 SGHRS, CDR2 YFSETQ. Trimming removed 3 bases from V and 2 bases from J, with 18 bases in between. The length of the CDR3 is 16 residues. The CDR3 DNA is TGCGCCAGCAGCTCAGAATCCCGCGTACCAACCTACGAGCAGTACTTC. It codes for CASSSESRVPTYEQYF.

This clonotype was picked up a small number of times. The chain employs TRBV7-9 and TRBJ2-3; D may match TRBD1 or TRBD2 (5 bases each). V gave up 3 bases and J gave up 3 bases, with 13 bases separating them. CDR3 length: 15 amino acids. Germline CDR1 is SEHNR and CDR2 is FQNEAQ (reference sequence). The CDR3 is CASSFRRDGTDTQYF. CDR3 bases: TGTGCCAGCAGCTTTCGCCGGGACGGAACAGATACGCAGTATTTT.

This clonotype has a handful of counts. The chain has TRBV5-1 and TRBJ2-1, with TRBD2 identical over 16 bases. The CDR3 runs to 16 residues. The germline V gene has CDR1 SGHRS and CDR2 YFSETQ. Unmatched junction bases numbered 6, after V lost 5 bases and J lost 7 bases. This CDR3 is CASRGLAGGGSNEQFF. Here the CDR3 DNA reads TGCGCCAGCAGGGGACTAGCGGGAGGGGGCTCAAATGAGCAGTTCTTC.

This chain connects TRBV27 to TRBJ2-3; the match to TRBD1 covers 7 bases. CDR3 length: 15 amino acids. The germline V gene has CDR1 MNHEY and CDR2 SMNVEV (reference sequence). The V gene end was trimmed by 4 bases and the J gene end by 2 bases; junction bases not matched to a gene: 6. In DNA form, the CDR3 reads TGTGCCAGCAGTTGGTGGGACAGTTTCACAGATACGCAGTATTTT. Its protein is CASSWWDSFTDTQYF.

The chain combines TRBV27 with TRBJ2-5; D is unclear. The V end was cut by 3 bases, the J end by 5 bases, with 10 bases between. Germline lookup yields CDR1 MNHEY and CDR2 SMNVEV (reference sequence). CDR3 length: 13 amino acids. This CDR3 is CASSFSPFETQYF. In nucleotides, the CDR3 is TGTGCCAGCAGTTTCTCCCCGTTTGAGACCCAGTACTTC.

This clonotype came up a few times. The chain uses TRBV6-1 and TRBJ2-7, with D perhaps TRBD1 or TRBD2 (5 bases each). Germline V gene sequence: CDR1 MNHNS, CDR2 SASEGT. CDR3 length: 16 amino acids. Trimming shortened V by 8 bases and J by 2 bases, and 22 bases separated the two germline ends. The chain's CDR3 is CASGTSRDGLTYEQYF. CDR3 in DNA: TGTGCCAGCGGAACCTCCAGGGACGGGCTAACCTACGAGCAGTACTTC.

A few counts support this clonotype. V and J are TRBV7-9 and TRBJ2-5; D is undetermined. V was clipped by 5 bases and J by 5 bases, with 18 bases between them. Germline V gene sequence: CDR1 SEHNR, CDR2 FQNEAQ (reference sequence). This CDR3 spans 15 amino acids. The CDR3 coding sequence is TGTGCCAGCAGCACCCTTGATGGGGTTCTGGAGACCCAGTACTTC. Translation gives CASSTLDGVLETQYF.

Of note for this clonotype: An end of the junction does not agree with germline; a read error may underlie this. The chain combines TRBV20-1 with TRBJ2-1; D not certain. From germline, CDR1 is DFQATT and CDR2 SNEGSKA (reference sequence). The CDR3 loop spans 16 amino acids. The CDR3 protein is CCARVPTGSSYNEQFF. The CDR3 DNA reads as TGCTGTGCTAGAGTTCCAACGGGTAGCTCCTACAATGAGCAGTTCTTC.

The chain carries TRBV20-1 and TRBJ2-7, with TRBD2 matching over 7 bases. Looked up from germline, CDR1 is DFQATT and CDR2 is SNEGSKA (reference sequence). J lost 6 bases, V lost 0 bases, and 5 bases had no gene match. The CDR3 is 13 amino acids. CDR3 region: CSARDLASGEQYF. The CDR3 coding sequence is TGCAGTGCTAGAGATTTGGCTAGCGGCGAGCAGTACTTC.

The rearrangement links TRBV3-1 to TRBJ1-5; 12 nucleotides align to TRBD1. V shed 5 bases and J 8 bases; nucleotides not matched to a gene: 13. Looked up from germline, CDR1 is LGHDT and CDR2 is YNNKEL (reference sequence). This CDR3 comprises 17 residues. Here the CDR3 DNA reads TGTGCCAGCAGCTCAAGTGGAGGGACAGGGGGCAGGGAGCCCCAGCATTTT. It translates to CASSSSGGTGGREPQHF.

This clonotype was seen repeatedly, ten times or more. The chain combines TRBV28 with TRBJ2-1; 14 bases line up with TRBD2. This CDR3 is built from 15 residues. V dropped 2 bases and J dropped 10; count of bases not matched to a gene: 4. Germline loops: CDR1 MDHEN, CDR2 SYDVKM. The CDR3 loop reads CASSLGTSGRGEQFF. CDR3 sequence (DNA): TGTGCCAGCAGTTTAGGGACTAGCGGGAGAGGGGAGCAGTTCTTC.

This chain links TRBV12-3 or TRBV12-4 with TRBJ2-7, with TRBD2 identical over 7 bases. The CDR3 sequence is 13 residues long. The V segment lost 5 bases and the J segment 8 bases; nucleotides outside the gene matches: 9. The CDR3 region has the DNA TGTGCCAGCAGTGAACTAGCGCGGAAGAAGCAGTACTTC. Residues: CASSELARKKQYF.

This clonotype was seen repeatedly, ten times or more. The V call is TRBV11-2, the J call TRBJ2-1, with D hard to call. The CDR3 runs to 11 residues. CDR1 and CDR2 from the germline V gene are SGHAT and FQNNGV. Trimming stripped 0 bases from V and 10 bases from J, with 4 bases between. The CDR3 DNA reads TGTGCCAGCAGCTTAGAAGAGGAGCAGTTCTTC. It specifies CASSLEEEQFF.

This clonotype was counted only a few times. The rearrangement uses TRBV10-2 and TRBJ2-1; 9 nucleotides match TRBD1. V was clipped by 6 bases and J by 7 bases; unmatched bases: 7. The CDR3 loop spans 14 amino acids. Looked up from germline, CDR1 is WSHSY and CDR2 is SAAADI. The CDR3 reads CASSGQGSSNEQFF. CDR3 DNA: TGCGCCAGCAGCGGACAGGGGTCGTCAAATGAGCAGTTCTTC.

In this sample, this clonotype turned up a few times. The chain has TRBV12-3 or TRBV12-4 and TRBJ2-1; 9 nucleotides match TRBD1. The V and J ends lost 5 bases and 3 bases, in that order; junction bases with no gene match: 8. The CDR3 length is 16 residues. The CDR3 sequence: CASSISGTGYYNEQFF. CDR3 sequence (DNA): TGTGCCAGCAGTATTTCCGGGACAGGGTACTACAATGAGCAGTTCTTC.

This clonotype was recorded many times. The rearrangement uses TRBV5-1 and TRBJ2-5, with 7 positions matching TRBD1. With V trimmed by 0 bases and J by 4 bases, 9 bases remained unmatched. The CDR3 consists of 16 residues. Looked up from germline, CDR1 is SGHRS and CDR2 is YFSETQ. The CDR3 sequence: CASSLGGGLPSETQYF. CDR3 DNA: TGCGCCAGCAGCTTGGGAGGGGGCCTCCCGTCAGAGACCCAGTACTTC. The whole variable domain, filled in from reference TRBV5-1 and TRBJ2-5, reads KAGVTQTPRYLIKTRGQQVTLSCSPISGHRSVSWYQQTPGQGLQFLFEYFSETQRNKGNFPGRFSGRQFSNSRSEMNVSTLELGDSALYLCASSLGGGLPSETQYFGPGTRLLVL.

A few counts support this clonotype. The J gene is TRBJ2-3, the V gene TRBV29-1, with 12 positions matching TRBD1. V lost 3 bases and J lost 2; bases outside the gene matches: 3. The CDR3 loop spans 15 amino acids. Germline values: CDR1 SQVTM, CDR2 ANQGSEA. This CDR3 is CSVEGQGADTDTQYF. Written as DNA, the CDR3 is TGCAGCGTTGAGGGACAGGGGGCGGACACAGATACGCAGTATTTT.

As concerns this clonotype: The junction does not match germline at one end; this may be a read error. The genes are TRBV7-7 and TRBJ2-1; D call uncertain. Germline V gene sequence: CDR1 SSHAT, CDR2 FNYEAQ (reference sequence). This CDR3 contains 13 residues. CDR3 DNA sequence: TGTGCTAGCAGCTTAGATGGTGCAAATGAGCAGTTCTTC. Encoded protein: CASSLDGANEQFF.

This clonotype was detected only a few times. The CDR3 DNA sequence: TGTGCCAGCAGTTACGGGGCGGAATACAATGAGCAGTTCTTC. Its protein product is CASSYGAEYNEQFF. This rearrangement joins TRBV6-2 or TRBV6-3 to TRBJ2-1, with D perhaps matching TRBD1 (5 bases). The CDR3 has 14 residues. V lost 2 bases to trimming and J lost 4 bases, with 9 bases between them. The germline V gene encodes CDR1 MNHEY and CDR2 SVGEGT.

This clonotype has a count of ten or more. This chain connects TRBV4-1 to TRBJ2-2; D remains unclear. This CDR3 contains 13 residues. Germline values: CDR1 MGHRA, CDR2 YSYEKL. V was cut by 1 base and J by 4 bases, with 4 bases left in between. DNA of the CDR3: TGCGCCAGCAGCCAAGTCGGCACCGGGGAGCTGTTTTTT. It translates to CASSQVGTGELFF.

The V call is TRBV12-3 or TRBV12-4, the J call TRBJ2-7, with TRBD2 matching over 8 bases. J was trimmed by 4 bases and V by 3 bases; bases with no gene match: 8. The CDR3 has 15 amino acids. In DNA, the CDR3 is TGTGCCAGCAGTTTTTTAGCGGGCGGGGGGTACGAGCAGTACTTC. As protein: CASSFLAGGGYEQYF.

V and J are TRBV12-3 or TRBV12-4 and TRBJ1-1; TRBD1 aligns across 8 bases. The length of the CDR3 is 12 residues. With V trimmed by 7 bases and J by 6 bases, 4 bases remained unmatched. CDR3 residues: CASNGQGAEAFF. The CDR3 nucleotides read TGTGCCAGCAACGGACAGGGCGCTGAAGCTTTCTTT.

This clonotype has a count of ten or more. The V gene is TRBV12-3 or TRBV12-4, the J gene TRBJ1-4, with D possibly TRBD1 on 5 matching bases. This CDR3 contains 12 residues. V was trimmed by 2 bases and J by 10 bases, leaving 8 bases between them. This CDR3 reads CASSLTGPKLFF. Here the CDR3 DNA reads TGTGCCAGCAGTTTAACAGGACCAAAACTGTTTTTT.

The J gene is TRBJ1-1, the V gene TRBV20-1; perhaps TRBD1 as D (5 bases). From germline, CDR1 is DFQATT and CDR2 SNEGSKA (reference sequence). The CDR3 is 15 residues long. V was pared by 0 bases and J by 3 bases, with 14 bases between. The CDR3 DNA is TGCAGTGCTAGAGATCTAATGGGGGGAGACACTGAAGCTTTCTTT. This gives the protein CSARDLMGGDTEAFF.